One and the same sample provided the 19 T cell receptor beta chains below, sequenced in a study of shared clonotypes between healthy human individuals. Naive CD8 cells lacked CD45RO and underwent positive selection for CCR7, leaving out terminally differentiated effector memory CD45RA+ cells. The method was immunoSEQ multiplex PCR; TCRdb's version includes in-frame clones alone and lacks a portion of them. The sample has hundreds of thousands of clones, about 92% seen once. Sequenced: naive CD8+ T cells sorted from blood. Receptors originate from a man aged 30-40 years in good health.

This clone showed up just a few times. This chain uses TRBV4-1 with TRBJ2-1; no clear D. The CDR3 consists of 13 residues. Between the trimmed V and J ends, which lost 4 bases and 10 bases, there was a span of 14 bases. CDR1 and CDR2 (germline): MGHRA, YSYEKL. The CDR3 nucleotides read TGCGCCAGCAGCCTATTATTCCGGGCCGAGCAGTTCTTC. This translates into CASSLLFRAEQFF.

The chain carries TRBV13 and TRBJ2-7, with D unclear. The CDR3 contains 15 residues. The germline gives CDR1 PRHDT, CDR2 FYEKMQ (reference sequence). Trimming left V 2 bases short and J 2 bases short, with 13 bases between. DNA of the CDR3: TGTGCCAGCAGCTTATATGGCCGAATACCCTACGAGCAGTACTTC. Its translation is CASSLYGRIPYEQYF.

The chain carries TRBV6-5 and TRBJ2-1, with D hard to call. Deletions cut 7 bases from V and 3 bases from J, with 10 bases between. The CDR3 is 13 residues long. In germline, CDR1 is MNHEY, CDR2 SVGAGI. The DNA for the CDR3 is TGTGCCAGCAAGTCTAGGGTCTACAATGAGCAGTTCTTC. It specifies CASKSRVYNEQFF.

This sequence joins TRBV4-1 and TRBJ1-5; no clear D. CDR3 length: 12 amino acids. Germline V gene data show CDR1 as MGHRA and CDR2 as YSYEKL. Trimming shortened V by 0 bases and J by 3 bases, and 0 bases separated the two germline ends. CDR3 bases: TGCGCCAGCAGCCAAGACAATCAGCCCCAGCATTTT. Its translation is CASSQDNQPQHF.

The chain employs TRBV27 and TRBJ2-5, with 7 positions matching TRBD1. The CDR3 runs 16 residues. Per the germline V gene, CDR1 is MNHEY and CDR2 is SMNVEV (reference sequence). V was clipped by 4 bases and J by 2 bases; unmatched bases: 10. This CDR3 reads CASSSPRQGVQETQYF. The DNA of the CDR3 is TGTGCCAGCAGTTCACCAAGACAGGGTGTACAAGAGACCCAGTACTTC.

V and J are TRBV27 and TRBJ2-7, with TRBD1 matching 11 bases. Germline lookup yields CDR1 MNHEY and CDR2 SMNVEV (reference sequence). There are 15 residues in the CDR3. Trimming took 6 bases from V and 5 from J; bases not matched to a gene: 9. The CDR3 protein is CASSQMGQGGHEQYF. CDR3 nucleotide sequence: TGTGCCAGCAGCCAAATGGGACAGGGGGGGCACGAGCAGTACTTC.

The chain joins TRBV7-9 to TRBJ2-2, with D unresolved. This CDR3 is built from 14 residues. Germline values: CDR1 SEHNR, CDR2 FQNEAQ (reference sequence). V shed 1 base and J shed 5 bases, with 8 bases lying between them. The CDR3 here is CASSLEGPTGELFF. The CDR3 nucleotides read TGTGCCAGCAGCTTAGAAGGGCCGACCGGGGAGCTGTTTTTT.

This chain joins TRBV27 and TRBJ2-3; 12 bases map to TRBD2. CDR1 is MNHEY and CDR2 is SMNVEV in the germline V gene (reference sequence). Trimming cost V 5 bases and J 0 bases; bases outside gene matches: 6. CDR3 size: 17 residues. CDR3: CASSIGLAGYSTDTQYF. Here the CDR3 DNA reads TGTGCCAGCAGTATCGGACTAGCGGGATATAGCACAGATACGCAGTATTTT.

CDR3 residues: CASSGDRTYTDTQYF. DNA for the CDR3: TGTGCCAGCAGTGGAGACAGGACCTACACAGATACGCAGTATTTT. The V call is TRBV14, the J call TRBJ2-3; D might be TRBD1 (6 bases). Germline V lookup: CDR1 SGHDN, CDR2 FVKESK. This CDR3 has 15 amino acids. V lost 6 bases and J lost 2, with 15 bases in between.

The V and J genes are TRBV19 and TRBJ2-3, with D possibly TRBD1 on 5 matching bases. The CDR3 has 14 amino acids. The germline V and J ends were trimmed by 3 bases and 2 bases, with 9 bases remaining between them. From germline, CDR1 is LNHDA and CDR2 SQIVND (reference sequence). The CDR3 sequence is CASSMAGHTDTQYF. In DNA, the CDR3 is TGTGCCAGTAGTATGGCAGGGCACACAGATACGCAGTATTTT.

This chain joins TRBV18 and TRBJ2-3; 7 bases are a match to TRBD2. The germline V gene has CDR1 KGHSH and CDR2 LQKENI. The CDR3 contains 18 residues. V shed 2 bases and J 3 bases; nucleotides not matched to a gene: 14. The DNA for the CDR3 is TGTGCCAGCTCACCAGGACCAGCGGGATCGTTTTTTACAGATACGCAGTATTTT. Amino acids: CASSPGPAGSFFTDTQYF.

The V and J genes are TRBV9 and TRBJ2-5; 10 bases fit TRBD1. In germline, CDR1 is SGDLS, CDR2 YYNGEE. The CDR3 is 16 amino acids. V shed 3 bases and J 5 bases; nucleotides not matched to a gene: 10. Here the CDR3 reads CASSDTRDRGGETQYF. The DNA of the CDR3 is TGTGCCAGCAGCGACACCAGGGACAGGGGTGGGGAGACCCAGTACTTC.

The chain is built from TRBV7-6 and TRBJ2-1; 11 bases match TRBD2. The ends lost 1 base at V and 7 bases at J; junction bases unmatched: 3. In germline, CDR1 is SGHVS, CDR2 FNYEAQ. CDR3 size: 15 residues. The CDR3 DNA reads TGTGCCAGCAGCTTAGTAGCGGGAGGGTTTAATGAGCAGTTCTTC. Translated: CASSLVAGGFNEQFF.

The chain employs TRBV7-9 and TRBJ2-1; 9 bases align to TRBD2. V was clipped by 4 bases and J by 5 bases; unmatched bases: 12. Germline values: CDR1 SEHNR, CDR2 FQNEAQ (reference sequence). The CDR3 has 17 amino acids. The CDR3 DNA reads TGTGCCAGCAGCTCATACCCCGGGACTAGCCTGAACAATGAGCAGTTCTTC. It translates to CASSSYPGTSLNNEQFF.

J is TRBJ2-7 and V is TRBV5-4; D unclear. V was pared by 0 bases and J by 6 bases, with 7 bases between. The CDR3 has 12 residues. In germline, CDR1 is SGHNT, CDR2 YYREEE (reference sequence). CDR3 loop: CASSLEDREQYF. The CDR3 DNA reads as TGTGCCAGCAGCTTGGAGGATCGCGAGCAGTACTTC.

The chain combines TRBV29-1 with TRBJ2-7, with D maybe TRBD1 (5 bases). The V end was cut by 6 bases, the J end by 2 bases, with 14 bases between. The CDR3 consists of 13 residues. Germline assignment: CDR1 SQVTM and CDR2 ANQGSEA. CDR3 bases: TGCAGCGTGGAAAAGGACAAACCCTACGAGCAGTACTTC. Encoded protein: CSVEKDKPYEQYF.

The rearrangement uses TRBV28 and TRBJ1-1; maybe TRBD1 (5 bases). Germline V gives CDR1 MDHEN, CDR2 SYDVKM. Between the trimmed V and J ends, which lost 1 base and 4 bases, there was a span of 13 bases. CDR3 length: 15 residues. The CDR3 sequence: CASSLYRDPSTEAFF. The CDR3 DNA sequence: TGTGCCAGCAGTTTATATAGGGACCCTTCCACTGAAGCTTTCTTT.

This rearrangement joins TRBV15 to TRBJ1-5; D gene ambiguous. This CDR3 has 15 residues. From germline, CDR1 is LNHNV and CDR2 YYDKDF (reference sequence). Trimming cost V 0 bases and J 1 base, with 7 bases left between them. CDR3 sequence (DNA): TGTGCCACCAGCAGAGAATTCGCCAGCAATCAGCCCCAGCATTTT. This encodes CATSREFASNQPQHF.

The CDR3 nucleotides are TGCGCCAGCAGCCAAGCCCCTAGCGGGAGTGAGGTGGCCTACGAGCAGTACTTC. It encodes CASSQAPSGSEVAYEQYF. The rearrangement uses TRBV4-3 and TRBJ2-7; 10 bases match TRBD2. This CDR3 spans 18 amino acids. Germline lookup yields CDR1 LGHNA and CDR2 YSLEER. The V segment lost 1 base and the J segment 2 bases; nucleotides outside the gene matches: 11.